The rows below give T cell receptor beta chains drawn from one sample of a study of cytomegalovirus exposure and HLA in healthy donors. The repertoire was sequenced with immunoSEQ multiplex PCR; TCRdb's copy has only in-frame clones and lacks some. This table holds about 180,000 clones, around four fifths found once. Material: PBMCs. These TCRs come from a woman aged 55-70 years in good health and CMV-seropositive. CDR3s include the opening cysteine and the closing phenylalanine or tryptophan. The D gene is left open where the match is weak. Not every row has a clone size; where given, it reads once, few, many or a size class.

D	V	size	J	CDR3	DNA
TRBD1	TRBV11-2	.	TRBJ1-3	CASSTGGQGSGNTIYF	TGTGCCAGCAGCACCGGCGGACAGGGGTCTGGAAACACCATATATTTT
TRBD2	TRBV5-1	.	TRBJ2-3	CASSLALAVSGADTQYF	TGCGCCAGCAGCTTGGCACTAGCGGTTTCAGGGGCAGATACGCAGTATTTT
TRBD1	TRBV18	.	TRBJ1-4	CASSRDRGGGRLFF	TGTGCCAGCTCACGCGACAGGGGGGGCGGTCGACTGTTTTTT
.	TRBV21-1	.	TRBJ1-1	CASSKAAPGQGRNTEAFF	TGTGCCAGCAGCAAGGCGGCGCCGGGACAGGGCAGGAACACTGAAGCTTTCTTT
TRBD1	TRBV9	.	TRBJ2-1	CASSPPGQELSYNEQFF	TGTGCCAGCAGCCCACCGGGACAGGAACTCTCCTACAATGAGCAGTTCTTC
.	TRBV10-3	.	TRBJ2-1	CAISDSLGGSYNEQFF	TGTGCCATCAGTGATTCCCTCGGGGGCTCCTACAATGAGCAGTTCTTC
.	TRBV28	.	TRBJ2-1	CASSLYRASLSSYNEQFF	TGTGCCAGCAGTTTATATAGAGCTAGCCTATCCTCCTACAATGAGCAGTTCTTC
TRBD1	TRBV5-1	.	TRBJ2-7	CASSLAPGTGGFGEQYF	TGCGCCAGCAGCTTGGCCCCAGGGACAGGGGGTTTCGGGGAGCAGTACTTC
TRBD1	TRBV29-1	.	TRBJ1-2	CSGAGTGERYTF	TGCAGCGGGGCCGGGACAGGGGAGAGGTACACCTTC
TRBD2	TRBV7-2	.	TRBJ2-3	CASSPRDYRTQYF	TGTGCCAGCAGCCCCCGGGACTACAGAACGCAGTATTTT
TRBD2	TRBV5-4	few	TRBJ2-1	CASSARGGSYNEQFF	TGTGCCAGCAGCGCGCGGGGGGGGTCCTACAATGAGCAGTTCTTC
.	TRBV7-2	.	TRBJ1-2	CASNSQSNYGYTF	TGTGCCAGCAATTCACAAAGTAACTATGGCTACACCTTC
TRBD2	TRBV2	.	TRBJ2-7	CASSEKTSGSYEQYF	TGTGCCAGCAGTGAAAAGACTAGCGGGAGCTACGAGCAGTACTTC
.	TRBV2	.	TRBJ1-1	CASSETRVRSTEAFF	TGTGCCAGCAGTGAGACCAGGGTAAGAAGCACTGAAGCTTTCTTT
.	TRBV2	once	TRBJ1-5	CASMRGGIDNQPQHF	TGTGCCAGCATGAGGGGGGGCATAGACAATCAGCCCCAGCATTTT
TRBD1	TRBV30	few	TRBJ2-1	CAWRGDRAYNEQFF	TGTGCCTGGAGGGGGGACAGGGCATACAATGAGCAGTTCTTC
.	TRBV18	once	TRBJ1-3	CASSLGLPMADTIYF	TGTGCCAGCTCACTGGGACTTCCAATGGCAGACACCATATATTTT
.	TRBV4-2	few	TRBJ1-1	CASSQDFGEMNTEAFF	TGTGCCAGCAGCCAAGATTTTGGAGAAATGAACACTGAAGCTTTCTTT
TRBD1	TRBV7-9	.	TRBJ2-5	CASSSADRGETQYF	TGTGCCAGCAGCTCAGCCGACAGGGGGGAGACCCAGTACTTC
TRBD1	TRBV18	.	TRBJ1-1	CASSPNEGAHTEAFF	TGTGCCAGCTCACCAAATGAGGGGGCGCACACTGAAGCTTTCTTT
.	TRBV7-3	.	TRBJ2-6	CASSPQTVNTGANGLTF	TGTGCCAGCAGCCCCCAGACAGTCAACACTGGGGCCAACGGCCTGACTTTC
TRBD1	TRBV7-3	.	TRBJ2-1	CASSSPGQGGNEQFF	TGTGCCAGCAGCTCGCCGGGACAGGGGGGCAATGAGCAGTTCTTC
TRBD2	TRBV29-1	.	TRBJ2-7	CSVGPGGANYEQYF	TGCAGCGTGGGGCCGGGGGGGGCCAACTACGAGCAGTACTTC
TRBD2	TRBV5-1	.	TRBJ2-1	CASSVREREVSEQFF	TGCGCCAGCAGCGTGAGGGAGCGGGAGGTTAGTGAGCAGTTCTTC
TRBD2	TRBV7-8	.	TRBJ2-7	CASIRFSDGSGSEQYF	TGTGCCAGCATCCGATTCTCGGATGGTAGCGGGAGCGAGCAGTACTTC
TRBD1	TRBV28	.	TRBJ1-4	CASSLFNRGEKLFF	TGTGCCAGCAGTTTATTCAACAGGGGTGAAAAACTGTTTTTT
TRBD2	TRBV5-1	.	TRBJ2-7	CASSANSGTYEQYF	TGCGCCAGCAGCGCAAATAGCGGGACCTACGAGCAGTACTTC
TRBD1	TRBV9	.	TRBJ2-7	CASSLGGQGHEQYF	TGTGCCAGCAGCTTAGGGGGACAGGGACACGAGCAGTACTTC
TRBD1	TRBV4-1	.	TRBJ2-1	CASSQGGDRGAYNEQFF	TGCGCCAGCAGCCAGGGGGGGGACAGGGGGGCCTACAATGAGCAGTTCTTC
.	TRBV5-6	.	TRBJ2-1	CASSLGRGPREQFF	TGTGCCAGCAGCTTGGGGCGGGGGCCACGGGAGCAGTTCTTC
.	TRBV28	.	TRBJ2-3	CASSPSLGTQYF	TGTGCCAGCAGTCCCTCACTTGGTACGCAGTATTTT
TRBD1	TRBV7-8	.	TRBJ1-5	CASSLAITGGGQPQHF	TGTGCCAGCAGCTTAGCGATCACAGGGGGCGGTCAGCCCCAGCATTTT
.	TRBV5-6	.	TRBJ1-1	CASSLAGTSARGAFF	TGTGCCAGCAGCTTGGCAGGGACCTCCGCCCGGGGGGCTTTCTTT
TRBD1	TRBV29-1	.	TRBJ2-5	CSSLTGSPMGTQYF	TGCAGCTCATTGACAGGGAGCCCCATGGGGACCCAGTACTTC
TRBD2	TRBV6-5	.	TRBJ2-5	CASSLGRGGWETQYF	TGTGCCAGCAGTTTAGGGCGGGGGGGCTGGGAGACCCAGTACTTC
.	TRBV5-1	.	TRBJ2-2	CASSPPGGGTGELFF	TGCGCCAGCAGCCCCCCGGGGGGCGGGACCGGGGAGCTGTTTTTT
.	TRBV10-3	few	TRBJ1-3	CAISDPWGGARGNTIYF	TGTGCCATCAGTGACCCCTGGGGGGGGGCGCGCGGAAACACCATATATTTT
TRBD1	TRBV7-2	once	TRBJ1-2	CASSLNEGGGYTF	TGTGCCAGCAGCTTAAATGAAGGGGGCGGCTACACCTTC
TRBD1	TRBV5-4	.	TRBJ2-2	CASSSPGQGTGELFF	TGTGCCAGCAGTTCGCCGGGACAGGGGACCGGGGAGCTGTTTTTT
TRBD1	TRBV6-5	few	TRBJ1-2	CASSSGTANFNYGYTF	TGTGCCAGCAGTTCCGGGACAGCCAATTTCAACTATGGCTACACCTTC
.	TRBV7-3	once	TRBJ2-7	CASSPTYEQYF	TGTGCCAGCAGTCCAACCTACGAGCAGTACTTC
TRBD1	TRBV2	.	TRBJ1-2	CASSRRDSLSYGYTF	TGTGCCAGCAGCCGCCGGGACAGCCTCTCCTATGGCTACACCTTC
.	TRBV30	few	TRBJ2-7	CAWSLGGEQYF	TGTGCCTGGAGTCTGGGAGGCGAGCAGTACTTC
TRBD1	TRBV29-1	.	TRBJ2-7	CSVDSGGYEQYF	TGCAGCGTTGACTCAGGGGGCTACGAGCAGTACTTC
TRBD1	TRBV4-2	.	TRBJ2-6	CASSQFHGQAVSGANGLTF	TGTGCCAGCAGCCAGTTCCACGGACAGGCCGTCTCTGGGGCCAACGGCCTGACTTTC
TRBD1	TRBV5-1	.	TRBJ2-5	CASSSRDRYQETQYF	TGCGCCAGCAGCTCGAGGGACAGGTACCAAGAGACCCAGTACTTC
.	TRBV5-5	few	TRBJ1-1	CASSLQENTEAFF	TGTGCCAGCAGCTTACAGGAGAACACTGAAGCTTTCTTT
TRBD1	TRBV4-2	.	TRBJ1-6	CASSQERVRTGTNSPLHF	TGTGCCAGCAGCCAAGAACGGGTGCGGACAGGAACTAATTCACCCCTCCACTTT
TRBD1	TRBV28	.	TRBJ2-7	CASSRGQGPGEQYF	TGTGCCAGCAGTCGGGGACAGGGGCCCGGCGAGCAGTACTTC
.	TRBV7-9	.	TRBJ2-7	CASSSSREGSEQYF	TGTGCCAGCAGCAGCAGCAGGGAAGGGTCCGAGCAGTACTTC
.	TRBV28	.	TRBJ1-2	CASSFTGYGYTF	TGTGCCAGCAGTTTTACAGGGTACGGCTACACCTTC
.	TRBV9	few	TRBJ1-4	CASSVGDITTNEKLFF	TGTGCCAGCAGCGTTGGGGACATCACAACTAATGAAAAACTGTTTTTT
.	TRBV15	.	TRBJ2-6	CATSSRNAGANGLTF	TGTGCCACCAGCTCGAGGAATGCTGGGGCCAACGGCCTGACTTTC
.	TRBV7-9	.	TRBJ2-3	CASRGGWGTDTQYF	TGTGCCAGCAGAGGGGGTTGGGGCACAGATACGCAGTATTTT
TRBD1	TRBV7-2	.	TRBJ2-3	CASSLITGAPTDTQYF	TGTGCCAGCAGCTTAATAACAGGGGCCCCCACAGATACGCAGTATTTT
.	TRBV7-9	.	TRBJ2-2	CSSSFGTGFPGELFF	TGTTCCAGCAGCTTCGGAACAGGGTTTCCCGGGGAGCTGTTTTTT
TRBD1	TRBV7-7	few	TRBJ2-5	CASSQGQEQETQYF	TGTGCTAGCAGCCAGGGACAGGAGCAAGAGACCCAGTACTTC
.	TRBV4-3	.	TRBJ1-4	CASSLDFATNEKLFF	TGCGCCAGCAGCCTCGACTTTGCAACTAATGAAAAACTGTTTTTT